The clone carrying this TCR beta chain was detected a few times. Its specificity is unknown. The entry originates in a study of human T cells and chemical hapten exposure. Study-wide findings and caveats: The number of TCRs over 1 in 1000 frequency stayed unchanged after DPC. The formation of large CDR3 similarity clusters by expanded TCRs significantly exceeded that of controls.

Via MiXCR, TCRdb re-called the RACE reads, giving one row per CDR3 protein. The sample yields roughly 380,000 distinct CDR3 sequences, 4% to 6% seen once. Stated time point: pre-sensitization, week 0. Specified treatment: therapeutic diphenylcyclopropenone sensitization with weekly scalp DPC. Participating donors were patients with alopecia, aged 18 to 70 years, considered appropriate candidates for DPC. Source: whole blood, taken in connection with sensitization to the hapten diphenylcyclopropenone (DPC). This sequence originates from a woman between 45 and 65 years old with alopecia areata. Some clones in this sample may be carry-over from other donors' samples.

CDR3 DNA: TGCGCCAGCAGAGGAGGCAGGCCTGAAGCTTTCTTT. This sequence encodes CASRGGRPEAFF. The chain links TRBV5-1 to TRBJ1-1, with D uncertain. CDR3 length equals 12 residues. Germline V gives CDR1 SGHRS, CDR2 YFSETQ. V lost 5 bases and J lost 6, with 11 bases in between.